A single sample is the source of the 11 T cell receptor beta chains below, sequenced in a study of cytomegalovirus exposure and HLA in healthy donors. The PCR used 60 Vbeta and 13 Jbeta primers. Method: immunoSEQ multiplex PCR; TCRdb's copy keeps in-frame clones and lacks some. Among 150,000 to 160,000 clones, about four fifths were seen once, and the ten largest hold roughly 7.7%. Material: PBMCs. The receptors derive from a man in his thirties or forties in good health and CMV-seropositive.

This chain uses TRBV14 with TRBJ2-3; 9 nucleotides agree with TRBD2. Germline assignment: CDR1 SGHDN and CDR2 FVKESK. J gave up 3 bases and V 1 base, and 5 bases lay outside the gene matches. The CDR3 is made up of 16 amino acids. This CDR3 reads CASSQAGGGVTDTQYF. CDR3 nucleotide sequence: TGTGCCAGCAGCCAAGCAGGCGGGGGGGTTACAGATACGCAGTATTTT.

The CDR3 reads CASSRTGGAGYTF. CDR3 DNA: TGTGCCAGCAGCCGGACAGGGGGCGCTGGCTACACCTTC. J is TRBJ1-2 and V is TRBV7-9; 11 nucleotides match TRBD1. The junction had 3 bases not matched to a gene; V was cut back by 5 bases and J by 7 bases. This CDR3 is built from 13 residues. CDR1 is SEHNR, CDR2 FQNEAQ, per germline (reference sequence).

The chain is built from TRBV5-1 and TRBJ1-1, with D possibly being TRBD1 (5 bases). The CDR3 is 13 residues long. Trimming stripped 4 bases from V and 4 bases from J, with 11 bases between. CDR1 and CDR2 (germline): SGHRS, YFSETQ. CDR3 sequence: CASSPQGRTEAFF. The CDR3 DNA reads TGCGCCAGCAGCCCCCAGGGCCGCACTGAAGCTTTCTTT.

This chain connects TRBV6-6 to TRBJ2-3; no firm D call. The V end lost 8 bases, the J end lost 2 bases, and 8 bases lay between the germline ends. CDR1 is MNHNY, CDR2 SVGAGI, per germline (reference sequence). The CDR3 is made up of 12 amino acids. The CDR3 spells CASGQDTDTQYF. In nucleotides, the CDR3 is TGTGCCAGCGGTCAGGACACAGATACGCAGTATTTT.

V usage is TRBV5-1 and J usage is TRBJ1-6; D perhaps matches TRBD1 (5 bases). V gave up 0 bases and J gave up 6 bases, with 13 bases separating them. CDR1 and CDR2 from the germline V gene are SGHRS and YFSETQ. This CDR3 has 16 amino acids. CDR3 sequence reads: CASSLEAGPGNSPLHF. CDR3 bases: TGCGCCAGCAGCTTGGAGGCAGGGCCTGGTAATTCACCCCTCCACTTT.

V is TRBV27 and J is TRBJ2-6; possible D gene TRBD2, 6 bases. The germline gives CDR1 MNHEY, CDR2 SMNVEV (reference sequence). Deletions cut 6 bases from V and 4 bases from J, with 7 bases between. This CDR3 is built from 13 residues. The CDR3 region has the DNA TGTGCCAGCAGAGGGAGGGGGGCCAACGTCCTGACTTTC. Translating gives CASRGRGANVLTF.

V and J are TRBV4-3 and TRBJ2-7; D is possibly TRBD1 (6 bases). V lost 6 bases, J lost 1 base, and 16 bases lay in between. CDR1 and CDR2 (germline): LGHNA, YSLEER. This CDR3 has 15 residues. The chain's CDR3 is CASSSAEQGSYEQYF. CDR3 nucleotides: TGCGCCAGCAGTTCTGCCGAGCAGGGGTCCTACGAGCAGTACTTC.

This clone was recorded only once. The rearrangement joins TRBV18 to TRBJ1-4; D is uncertain. Trimming shortened V by 1 base and J by 0 bases, and 15 bases separated the two germline ends. Germline V gene lookup returns CDR1 KGHSH and CDR2 LQKENI. This CDR3 is 18 amino acids long. The CDR3 reads CASSPLSAAGSTNEKLFF. The CDR3 DNA sequence: TGTGCCAGCTCACCACTTAGCGCTGCAGGATCAACTAATGAAAAACTGTTTTTT.

V and J are TRBV6-1 and TRBJ1-5, with 11 nucleotides matching TRBD1. Germline V CDR1 and CDR2: MNHNS, SASEGT. This CDR3 contains 17 residues. With 2 bases clipped from V and 3 bases from J, the junction kept 6 bases outside the gene matches. CDR3 amino acids: CASSERTGGAYNQPQHF. CDR3 coding DNA: TGTGCCAGCAGTGAAAGGACAGGGGGCGCTTACAATCAGCCCCAGCATTTT.

The chain has TRBV10-2 and TRBJ1-5; tentatively, D is TRBD1 (6 bases). The CDR3 length is 14 residues. The V end was cut by 8 bases, the J end by 0 bases, with 11 bases between. CDR1 is WSHSY and CDR2 is SAAADI in the germline V gene. DNA of the CDR3: TGCGCCAGCGGACAGACTAATAGCAATCAGCCCCAGCATTTT. Translated, it gives CASGQTNSNQPQHF.

The rearrangement joins TRBV5-1 to TRBJ2-7; TRBD1 might be the D (6 bases). In germline, CDR1 is SGHRS, CDR2 YFSETQ. The CDR3 is 15 amino acids. Trimming took 2 bases from V and 3 from J, leaving 15 bases between them. The CDR3 DNA sequence: TGCGCCAGCAGCTTCCTCCCCGGGACAAACTACGAGCAGTACTTC. This codes for CASSFLPGTNYEQYF.